A single sample is the source of the 7 T cell receptor beta chains below, sequenced in a study of blood T cell repertoires in COVID-19. Here immunoSEQ multiplex PCR was the method, and the copy in TCRdb shows in-frame clones only, minus some. The table has roughly 400,000 clones, around 90% seen once. The specimen sequenced was PBMCs or T cells enriched from blood (not recorded which). The receptor set was obtained from a woman in her forties with acute COVID-19.

This chain links TRBV5-1 with TRBJ1-5; a weak D match, TRBD1 (5 bases). Trimming took 0 bases from V and 1 from J, leaving 11 bases between them. CDR3 length equals 16 residues. Germline CDR1 SGHRS, CDR2 YFSETQ. CDR3 protein: CASSLDWGGSNQPQHF. CDR3 bases: TGCGCCAGCAGCTTGGATTGGGGGGGAAGCAATCAGCCCCAGCATTTT.

This clone was counted once. The chain couples TRBV19 to TRBJ1-4; TRBD1 aligns across 9 bases. CDR3 length: 13 amino acids. Germline loops: CDR1 LNHDA, CDR2 SQIVND (reference sequence). V was clipped by 9 bases and J by 8 bases; unmatched bases: 7. The CDR3 coding sequence is TGTGCCAGCGACAGGGGGTTAGGCGAAAAACTGTTTTTT. This translates into CASDRGLGEKLFF.

J is TRBJ1-1 and V is TRBV7-7, with TRBD1 as a possible D gene (5 bases). Germline lookup yields CDR1 SSHAT and CDR2 FNYEAQ (reference sequence). The V end lost 5 bases, the J end lost 1 base, and 8 bases lay between the germline ends. This CDR3 is 13 amino acids long. For the CDR3, the DNA is TGTGCCAGCAGCACGACAGAGAACACTGAAGCTTTCTTT. This codes for CASSTTENTEAFF.

This chain uses TRBV5-1 with TRBJ2-2; 15 positions agree with TRBD2. The CDR3 has 16 amino acids. V lost 3 bases, J lost 6 bases, and 3 bases stayed unmatched. Germline V gene data show CDR1 as SGHRS and CDR2 as YFSETQ. Here the CDR3 DNA reads TGCGCCAGCAGCTACGGGACTAGCGGGGGGCCCGGGGAGCTGTTTTTT. Its protein is CASSYGTSGGPGELFF.

The rearrangement uses TRBV28 and TRBJ1-5; D gene ambiguous. The CDR3 covers 15 residues. V dropped 3 bases and J dropped 5 bases, with 14 bases sitting between them. CDR1 and CDR2 (germline): MDHEN, SYDVKM. In DNA form, the CDR3 reads TGTGCCAGCAGTTTCAGCACCGGTGGGCATCAGCCCCAGCATTTT. This gives the protein CASSFSTGGHQPQHF.

A word on this clone: The junction differs from germline at one of its ends, possibly a read error. The rearrangement joins TRBV6-1 to TRBJ1-5; TRBD1 matches 7 bases. The CDR3 runs 14 residues. The V gene's germline CDR1 is MNHNS and CDR2 SASEGT. The CDR3 sequence: CASREGAGGQPQHF. The CDR3, as DNA: TGTGCCAGCAGGGAAGGGGCAGGGGGTCAGCCCCAGCATTTT.

The V and J genes are TRBV9 and TRBJ1-2, with a weak D call TRBD1 (5 bases). Germline-derived CDR1 and CDR2 are SGDLS and YYNGEE. Trimming shortened V by 3 bases and J by 0 bases, and 9 bases separated the two germline ends. This CDR3 is built from 14 residues. The CDR3 nucleotides read TGTGCCAGCAGCGAGCGGGACGCTAACTATGGCTACACCTTC. This gives the protein CASSERDANYGYTF.